This T cell receptor beta chain was captured in a study of cytomegalovirus exposure and HLA in healthy donors (dated by TCRdb to the late 2010s). The study in broad terms: According to an earlier analysis of several hundred of the donors, about 179 million T cells yielded 117 million unique TCR beta sequences and around 300 Gb of sequence data. Using immunosequencing, the study profiled T cell repertoires from fewer than 700 subjects and related those repertoires to cytomegalovirus serostatus. Class I and class II HLA loci were covered by the typing at four-digit resolution. Four to six DR-DQ haplotypes were handled as single units for association and clustering, since linkage in the cohort was strong. In an earlier analysis of a few hundred of the donors, high-throughput TCR beta sequencing was used to judge whether each TCR beta V gene segment behaved as functional or pseudogenic. The study aimed to test whether cataloging public T cell receptors could reveal signatures of past pathogen exposure. Donor age, sex, ethnicity and CMV serostatus were compiled alongside the repertoire data. Of the approximately 400 genotyped donors, 65% to 90% were placed in the genetic ancestry cluster associated with self-reported Caucasian donors. In a later analysis, previously published TCR beta repertoires from about 670 donors were re-analyzed and high-resolution HLA genotyping was added so that TCR occurrence patterns could be studied. Along with the approximately 650-subject first cohort, a separate validation cohort of more than 90 different subjects was used. All discovery cohort repertoires had been generated on a single sequencing platform. The number of donors typed differed by locus, with roughly 620-630 for A, B, C, DRB1 and DQB1, roughly 520 for DQA1, about 610 for DPA1, and about 450 for DPB1. High-throughput TCR immunosequencing, statistical association of individual TCRs with disease status, and machine learning were combined to predict cytomegalovirus infection status. In a later genetic analysis, genome-wide SNP genotypes for about three fifths of the roughly 670 donors were used, and that subset was treated as a discovery cohort. Across about 370 genotyped donors of the cohort, an average of roughly 230,000 unique TCR beta nucleotide sequences per donor were sequenced, and roughly a sixth of those sequences were non-productive. Rather than using new phenotypic data, the later analysis identified candidate immune exposures from TCR beta sequences and from how often those sequences occurred across donors. Approximately 310 gigabases of sequencing data and approximately 85 million unique TCR sequences were included in an early release covering about 700 HLA-typed donors. Study-wide findings and limitations: Several of the top co-occurrence clusters appeared to be linked to parvovirus B19, influenza, CMV and Epstein-Barr virus, according to a later analysis. In a later analysis, most CMV-associated TCR beta chains were found to appear HLA-restricted, with HLA associations seemingly driven largely by CMV exposure. The sequencing pipeline was judged likely to have produced a cluster of highly shared sequence variants as a technical artifact. In a later analysis, HLA-associated TCR beta chains were found to be more clonally expanded and to have lower generation probabilities than equally common non-associated chains. Because the 87-base-pair reads could not distinguish some IMGT-functional V segments, including TRBV6-2 and TRBV6-3, those segments were excluded. A further reported finding was that TCR beta sequences accurately predicted the HLA-A and HLA-B alleles for most subjects in the first cohort. Immune exposure information for the cohort was limited to CMV serostatus. The cohort was sequenced for TCR beta chains only, and without alpha or paired-chain data the features that could be detected were limited. In both the original and validation cohorts, the classifier was reported to diagnose cytomegalovirus status with high specificity and sensitivity. The earlier analysis of nearly 600 of the donors excluded roughly 17 rarely observed V segments, including chromosome 9 orphons, because counts were too low. According to the authors, the approach could potentially be generalized to other disease states and immunological phenotypes. Most TCR sequences were observed very rarely across donors, whereas some public TCRs were present in many individuals. According to a later analysis, TCR association rates differed among HLA loci, with DRB1 alleles showing the most associated TCRs and HLA-C alleles showing the fewest. Correlated functional status among segregating V segments might be attributable to linkage disequilibrium, but an unknown experimental factor could not be ruled out. In an earlier analysis of some 540 of the donors, most TCR beta V segments appeared in productive rearrangements about 87% or about 30% of the time, broadly matching IMGT annotations. Compared with the approximately 700-donor mean, donors in an Asian-associated ancestry cluster had fewer N-insertions in productive TCRs, according to a later genetic analysis. Sequencing depth was assumed to be roughly uniform across donors in the presence/absence analyses, though that assumption may not hold. Because HLA typing was missing for some donors at each locus, association tests included only the typed subset. In vitro tests confirmed that a few of the cytomegalovirus-associated TCR beta chains recognize cytomegalovirus antigens. When HLA alleles, especially DR and DQ, strongly co-occurred, attributing TCR associations to individual alleles was difficult. Specific HLA alleles were associated with about 17,000 TCR beta sequences at a false discovery rate of 0.05 in a later analysis. An association between a missense DCLRE1C variant and V-gene and J-gene trimming of TCR beta chains was found in a later genetic analysis and replicated in an independent cohort. The study gave a list of about 170 TCR beta chains associated with cytomegalovirus.

On this clone itself: Its antigen is not yet known. No base-level quality is on record; no much larger clone is a single base apart.

Library preparation was by the immunoSEQ multiplex PCR assay. For the multiplex PCR, a mixture combining 60 forward primers for TCR Vbeta segments and 13 reverse primers for TCR Jbeta segments was used. A multiplex PCR assay on genomic DNA amplified the CDR3 region of rearranged TCR beta genes. The Illumina HiSeq System was used to sequence the amplified TCR beta libraries as 87-base-pair reads. The authors' analysis ran thus. A later analysis tallied roughly 78 million unique TCR beta chains across the 610 or so repertoires, and about 12 million of those chains were shared by two or more donors. Raw reads were error-corrected and collapsed into unique sequences with a nearest-neighbor algorithm that merged closely related sequences to remove PCR and sequencing errors. V, D and J gene segments were assigned by aligning CDR3 sequences to IMGT reference sequences. For a sequence to be retained, a match of at least six nucleotides was required to both a V gene segment and a J gene segment. Rearrangements were called productive when the CDR3 lacked stop codons and stayed in frame with V and J; all others were non-productive. CDR3 was defined according to IMGT convention as the region running from the second conserved V-encoded cysteine to the conserved J-encoded phenylalanine. The earlier analysis of about 620 of the donors excluded sequences that lacked an unambiguous match to a single V gene segment. An earlier analysis of fewer than 750 of the donors called V segments functional above 56.7% productive rearrangements and segregating when the between-donor standard deviation exceeded 5%. To diagnose cytomegalovirus status from the catalog of TCR beta chain sequences, a statistical classification framework was built. V and J gene assignment, in a later analysis, came from comparing TCR nucleotide sequences with IMGT/GENE-DB human TR gene sequences. A later analysis assigned CDR3 sequences and most-parsimonious VDJ recombination scenarios with the TCRdist pipeline. In a later analysis, each TCR beta chain was defined by its CDR3 amino acid sequence together with its V-gene family, and reads lacking a unique V-gene family were excluded. In a later analysis, 550 to 650 highly shared, low-generation-probability nucleotide sequences were removed to address suspected cross-contamination and a sequencing artifact. In a later analysis, a clonal expansion index was calculated for each public chain from normalized within-repertoire ranks of inferred template counts. A later analysis computed generation probabilities with a VDJ recombination model fitted to out-of-frame rearrangements, and checked the results against IGoR. Hypergeometric tests were used in a later analysis to score TCR-TCR, TCR-HLA and TCR-CMV co-occurrence, with a repertoire-size bias correction applied to the TCR pairs. A later analysis estimated false discovery rates by permuting HLA or CMV assignments 20 times. In a later analysis, co-occurring TCRs were grouped with DBSCAN, and TCRdist sequence similarity was added when clustering was performed within HLA-allele-positive subsets. For co-occurrence clustering, repertoires with fewer than 30,000 or more than 120,000 public chains were excluded, along with roughly 5 repertoires with anomalous nucleotide sharing. Imported from immuneACCESS, the table was reduced by TCRdb to in-frame sequences with V and J called. These copies leave out some clones; in studies compared against another copy, an unresolved V gene accounts for under half, and the cause of the remainder is not known. V and J calls plus clone size are reproduced from that table; the DNA served to infer D and trimming. Recorded for this sample are about 130,000 clones; about four fifths of them occurred a single time. Together, the top ten hold roughly 5% of the sample.

In total, just over 650 healthy bone marrow donors made up the cohort. All cohort members were sampled while nominally healthy, although unrecorded immune exposures were likely present. The donor tested CMV seronegative and was one of the 352 seronegative cohort members. A peripheral blood sample was collected from each donor, and TCR beta sequencing was performed on peripheral blood mononuclear cells. Genomic DNA extraction from the blood cell samples was performed with the Qiagen DNeasy Blood Extraction Kit. Including the terminal cysteine and phenylalanine, the CDR3 comprises 16 residues. CDR3 DNA only is kept here, 48 bases in frame from base 1. The germline V gene encodes CDR1 MGHDK and CDR2 SYGVNS. The V end loses 2 bases and the J end loses 4 bases, and a stretch of 17 bases separates them.

Sequenced input: PBMCs. The clonotype comes from a young man in good health and CMV-seronegative. The chain is made from TRBV25-1 and TRBJ1-1; the D region possibly corresponds to TRBD1 (5 bases align). The DNA reads as follows: TGTGCCAGCAGTGAACCAGGGAAGGGCCAAGGCACTGAAGCTTTCTTT. Its product reads: CASSEPGKGQGTEAFF.